A selection of T cell receptor beta chains follows, all from one sample in a study of blood T cell repertoires in COVID-19. TCRdb keeps only in-frame clones here, not all; method: immunoSEQ multiplex PCR. The sample contains a few hundred thousand clones, 85% of which appear only once. The sequenced material came from peripheral blood. The receptors come from a woman aged 18 to 35 with acute or convalescent COVID-19. Both conserved end residues are part of each CDR3. The order of the fields is V gene, CDR3 protein.

TRBV6-5	CASISDRGDPGEAFF
TRBV24-1	CATGGGVSYNEQFF
TRBV7-9	CASSLGGGAFRTDTQYF
TRBV5-1	CASSSREVGELFF
TRBV3-1/TRBV3-2	CASSQDITGGYGYTF
TRBV11-3	CASSLAGVRGDTQYF
TRBV30	CAWTRSNRVGYTF
TRBV4-2	CASSPNRGGNTEAFF
TRBV3-1/TRBV3-2	CASSLTQGNTEAFF
TRBV6-6	CASSLNEWYSNQPQHF
TRBV19	CASSTQVYTEAFF
TRBV9	CASSVPASGDNEQFF
TRBV19	CASSTPHRAARLPQHF
TRBV7-3	CASSPQGQGTEAFF